This T cell receptor beta chain was captured by sequencing in a study of early stage breast cancer tumors. CDR1 and CDR2 from the germline V gene are SNHLY and FYNNEI. The CDR3 spans 16 residues. Losses at the gene ends were 3 bases for V and 0 bases for J; bases not matched to a gene: 3. The protocol was immunoSEQ multiplex PCR, while the TCRdb copy is restricted to in-frame clones and leaves out a portion. The sample gives around 53,000 clones, 90% to 95% of which show up once; around 5% is in the top ten. What was sequenced was blood. The chain employs TRBV2 and TRBJ2-5; 11 bases are shared with TRBD2. The TCR originated in a person in their 70s with breast cancer. The CDR3 reads CASSDLAGGDQETQYF. The CDR3 bases are TGTGCCAGCAGTGATTTAGCGGGGGGGGACCAAGAGACCCAGTACTTC.